The rows below give T cell receptor beta chains drawn from one sample of a study of control samples from healthy donors and cancer patients. Here immunoSEQ multiplex PCR was the method, and the copy in TCRdb shows in-frame clones only, minus some. The table shows approximately 110,000 clones, with about four fifths occurring only once. The source material was blood. The receptor set was obtained from a woman in her fifties or sixties in good health. Both conserved end residues are trimmed from each CDR3.

TRBJ2-5 13 TRBV2 ASSVGGANQETQY
TRBJ2-3 13 TRBV5-4 ASSLVFQGTDTQY
TRBJ1-6 13 TRBV18 ASSPGGPIQSPLH
TRBJ2-1 13 TRBV15 ATSRDAGSYNEQF
TRBJ1-3 12 TRBV7-8 ASSLGGVGNTIY
TRBJ1-1 11 TRBV27 ASSFGRLTEAF
TRBJ2-7 9 TRBV12-3/TRBV12-4 ASRLRYEQY
TRBJ2-7 9 TRBV28 ASYGSYEQY
TRBJ1-2 11 TRBV19 ASSMTGLIGYT
TRBJ2-7 12 TRBV9 ASSVAGASYEQY
TRBJ2-7 13 TRBV15 ATSREEATLYEQY
TRBJ2-1 12 TRBV5-1 ASSPGGSYNEQF
TRBJ1-6 11 TRBV2 ASRDRVGSPLH
TRBJ1-5 11 TRBV27 ASRKTGEWPQH
TRBJ2-2 9 TRBV29-1 SVDGPGELF
TRBJ1-1 14 TRBV19 ASSIRAGGVGTEAF
TRBJ2-2 15 TRBV5-1 ASSTGQGAGWNGELF
TRBJ2-1 11 TRBV6-2/TRBV6-3 ASSPQPNLEQF
TRBJ2-7 11 TRBV29-1 SVEGEVPYEQY
TRBJ1-1 14 TRBV28 ASSSQRTGFNTAAV
TRBJ2-1 13 TRBV18 ASSPPTGNYNEQF
TRBJ2-7 13 TRBV20-1 SASLAQGASYEQY
TRBJ2-7 12 TRBV6-4 ASSDFEESYEQY
TRBJ2-1 13 TRBV19 ASTPFRDPHNEQF
TRBJ2-1 15 TRBV11-3 ASSSGLRDRRANEQF
TRBJ1-5 12 TRBV10-3 AISNGQGTGPQH
TRBJ1-1 12 TRBV6-2/TRBV6-3 ASSSFGRWTEAF
TRBJ1-1 17 TRBV5-8 ASSRAGTGLLGLNTEAF
TRBJ2-1 9 TRBV3-1/TRBV3-2 ASSQLGEQF
TRBJ2-7 13 TRBV4-1 ASSPSGTRGYEQY
TRBJ2-7 11 TRBV5-4 ASSFGTVYEQY